The clone carrying this T cell receptor beta chain occurred once. Its antigen is undetermined. Germline V gives CDR1 SGHAT, CDR2 FQNNGV. This CDR3 has 14 residues. J lost 8 bases, V lost 4 bases, and 9 bases had no gene match. From the approximately 110-subject validation cohort, which was separate from the approximately 670-subject first cohort, the donors were drawn. These data come from a study of cytomegalovirus exposure and HLA in healthy donors. The study's findings and limits: Subsequent analysis found a tendency for first-cohort TCR clusters to co-occur within the approximately 130 validation repertoires.

Using immunoSEQ multiplex PCR, the repertoire was profiled, and TCRdb retains in-frame clones only, with some absent. The repertoire includes hundreds of thousands of clones, around 86% of them detected once, and roughly 0.75% sits in the top ten. Material: PBMCs. This chain uses TRBV11-2 with TRBJ1-2; 8 nucleotides match TRBD1. The receptor comes from a woman aged 18-35 years in good health and CMV-seronegative. The CDR3 DNA reads TGTGCCAGCAGCTCGTCCCGGGACAGGTTAGGCTACACCTTC. It yields the protein CASSSSRDRLGYTF.